This T cell receptor (beta chain) is drawn from a study of post-analysis software for immune sequencing data. Libraries were made from TCR beta cDNA, and they carried unique molecular identifiers. TCRdb reprocessed the PCR reads with MiXCR, giving one entry per CDR3 protein. Altogether 820,000 or so distinct CDR3 sequences are present, around 50% being singletons, with the ten largest covering approximately 4.2%. The sample consisted of blood. This clonotype was sampled from a girl aged 10 to 17 with multiple sclerosis.

This CDR3 reads CSAREAGTGGRETQYF. The CDR3 DNA reads TGCAGTGCTAGAGAGGCAGGGACAGGGGGTAGAGAGACCCAGTACTTC. J is TRBJ2-5 and V is TRBV20-1; TRBD1 matches at 11 bases. The CDR3 sequence is 16 residues long. V dropped 0 bases and J dropped 4; count of bases not matched to a gene: 7. CDR1 and CDR2 (germline): DFQATT, SNEGSKA (reference sequence).